Listed below are T cell receptor beta chains from one sample, sequenced in a study of OX40 agonist ivuxolimab in advanced cancers. Sequencing used immunoSEQ multiplex PCR; TCRdb keeps in-frame clones, though not all of them. The data hold about 70,000 clones, with about 81% observed a single time. The material was CD4+ or CD8+ T cells sorted from blood, obtained in a trial of the OX40 agonist ivuxolimab. Every receptor here comes from an adult with an advanced solid tumor such as melanoma, head and neck, liver or kidney cancer. Both conserved end residues are part of each CDR3. The D gene is left open where the match is weak. Part of the rows lack a size; the others show once, few, many or a class for expanded clones.

J,D,size,V,DNA,CDR3
TRBJ2-2,.,.,TRBV5-1,TGCGCCAGCAGCTTGGAGGTAAACACCGGGGAGCTGTTTTTT,CASSLEVNTGELFF
TRBJ1-6,.,.,TRBV7-8,TGTGCCAGCAAAGTCACAGACTCACCCCTCCACTTT,CASKVTDSPLHF
TRBJ1-2,.,.,TRBV28,TGTGCCAGCACCTTCCGGGGGAACTATGGCTACACCTTC,CASTFRGNYGYTF
TRBJ1-5,.,.,TRBV5-5,TGTGCCAGCAGCTTGCGTATGACGGAGGCTGCTAGCAATCAGCCCCAGCATTTT,CASSLRMTEAASNQPQHF
TRBJ2-3,.,.,TRBV29-1,TGCAGCGTTGTCTTGCAGGGCGGGATGAGGGAGACAGATACGCAGTATTTT,CSVVLQGGMRETDTQYF
TRBJ2-7,.,once,TRBV6-6,TGTGCCAGCAGTTCAGGGTCCTACGAGCAGTACTTC,CASSSGSYEQYF
TRBJ2-7,.,.,TRBV2,TGTGCCAGCAGTGTTAGGGACCACGAGCAGTACTTC,CASSVRDHEQYF
TRBJ1-1,.,.,TRBV9,TGTGCCAGCAGCGCACTACACTCGGGGCCGAACACTGAAGCTTTCTTT,CASSALHSGPNTEAFF
TRBJ1-1,.,.,TRBV11-2,TGTGCCAGCAGCTTATTAAAGACTGGAGCTTTCTTT,CASSLLKTGAFF
TRBJ2-1,TRBD2,.,TRBV5-3,TGTGCCAGAAGCTCGCCCCCCCTAGCGGAATACAATGAGCAGTTCTTC,CARSSPPLAEYNEQFF
TRBJ2-3,TRBD2,.,TRBV5-1,TGCGCCAGCAGCTCGACCTTAGCGGGGCCGAGCACAGATACGCAGTATTTT,CASSSTLAGPSTDTQYF
TRBJ2-3,.,.,TRBV4-1,TGCGCCAGCAGCACTATGCCCACATCAGTAAGCACAGATACGCAGTATTTT,CASSTMPTSVSTDTQYF
TRBJ1-5,.,once,TRBV5-1,TGCGCCAGCAGCTTGAGGGGGGATCAGCCCCAGCATTTT,CASSLRGDQPQHF
TRBJ2-1,.,.,TRBV5-1,TGCGCCAGCAGCTTGGGGGATTGGAGCTCCTACAATGAGCAGTTCTTC,CASSLGDWSSYNEQFF
TRBJ1-5,.,few,TRBV27,TGTGCCAGCAGCCAGCAATATAGCAATCAGCCCCAGCATTTT,CASSQQYSNQPQHF
TRBJ2-1,TRBD2,.,TRBV7-6,TGTGCCAGCAGCTTAGGAATAGCGGGAGGGGGGTGGCAGAACAATGAGCAGTTCTTC,CASSLGIAGGGWQNNEQFF
TRBJ2-3,.,.,TRBV6-5,TGTGCCAGCAGAGTGGACGTGAGCACAGATACGCAGTATTTT,CASRVDVSTDTQYF
TRBJ2-5,TRBD2,.,TRBV6-4,TGTGCCAGCAGTGAAAATAGCGGGGAAGGAGAGACCCAGTACTTC,CASSENSGEGETQYF
TRBJ1-2,.,.,TRBV19,TGTGCCAGTAGTATAGAGGCCCCTAATGTGGGCTATGGCTACACCTTC,CASSIEAPNVGYGYTF
TRBJ2-2,TRBD2,.,TRBV27,TGTGCCAGCAGTTTAGCGGGAGCGGGGGTTGTCGGGGAGCTGTTTTTT,CASSLAGAGVVGELFF
TRBJ2-1,TRBD2,.,TRBV19,TGTGCCAGTAGTGACATCTCCGGGACTAGCGGGAGACAGTTCTTC,CASSDISGTSGRQFF
TRBJ2-3,.,once,TRBV7-7,TGTGCTAGCAGCTTAGGGCAGACCGGAACAGATACGCAGTATTTT,CASSLGQTGTDTQYF
TRBJ2-4,.,once,TRBV30,TGTGCCTGGAACATCAACCGGAGGAACATTCAGTACTTC,CAWNINRRNIQYF
TRBJ2-7,TRBD1,.,TRBV15,TGTGCCACCAGCACAGGACAGGGATTCTCCTACGAGCAGTACTTC,CATSTGQGFSYEQYF
TRBJ1-2,.,.,TRBV12-5,TGTGCTAGTGGTTTGGTTGGGGGGACCCTTCGCGGCTACACCTTC,CASGLVGGTLRGYTF
TRBJ2-5,.,once,TRBV18,TGTGCCAGCTCACCACGCAACAGCCAAGAGACCCAGTACTTC,CASSPRNSQETQYF
TRBJ1-4,TRBD1,.,TRBV12-5,TGTGCTAGTGGACCGGCGACAGGGGCGATGTCTGAAAAACTGTTTTTT,CASGPATGAMSEKLFF
TRBJ2-5,.,.,TRBV18,TGTGCCAGCTCGCTGCTACCCGGGACAAATCAAGAGGCCCAGTACTTC,CASSLLPGTNQEAQYF
TRBJ1-1,.,.,TRBV10-2,TGCGCCAGCTCCGGGAACGTCGGCGGTAACACTGAAGCTTTCTTT,CASSGNVGGNTEAFF
TRBJ2-1,.,once,TRBV28,TGTGCCAGCAGTTTGGCGCAAGGGGTTTCCTACAATGAGCAGTTCTTC,CASSLAQGVSYNEQFF
TRBJ1-2,TRBD1,.,TRBV27,TGTGCCAGCAGTCCGGGACAGGGGGGCGGCTACACCTTC,CASSPGQGGGYTF
TRBJ2-7,.,.,TRBV5-4,TGTGCCAGCAGCCAGCAACAGGAGCAGTACTTC,CASSQQQEQYF
TRBJ1-2,TRBD1,.,TRBV18,TGTGCCAGCTCACCACCGAATACAGGGGGCTACGAAGGCTACACCTTC,CASSPPNTGGYEGYTF
TRBJ2-3,TRBD1,.,TRBV5-1,TGCGCCAGCAGCCTGGAACTCAGACAGGGCGATACGCAGTATTTT,CASSLELRQGDTQYF
TRBJ1-3,.,.,TRBV5-4,TGTGCCAGCAGCTTGAGGTCGGTTGGGGCCGGAAACACCATATATTTT,CASSLRSVGAGNTIYF
TRBJ2-7,TRBD2,.,TRBV4-3,TGCGCCAGCAGCCAAGGTCTCGTGCGGGAGGGACTAACATACGAGCAGTACTTC,CASSQGLVREGLTYEQYF
TRBJ2-7,.,.,TRBV6-1,TGTGCCAGCAGTGGAAGACAGAGGAGCTCCTACGAGCAGTACTTC,CASSGRQRSSYEQYF
TRBJ1-2,.,.,TRBV19,TGTGCCAGTAGTACCCGCGGGACAATCAACTATGGCTACACCTTC,CASSTRGTINYGYTF
TRBJ1-1,TRBD1,.,TRBV5-6,TGTGCCAGCAGCCGTGGGACAGGGACCATGAACACTGAAGCTTTCTTT,CASSRGTGTMNTEAFF
TRBJ1-2,TRBD1,.,TRBV7-8,TGTGCCAGCAGCTTTCAGGGACAGGGGGCTTATGGCTACACCTTC,CASSFQGQGAYGYTF
TRBJ1-4,TRBD1,once,TRBV4-1,TGCGCCAGCAGCGCCCGAACAGGGGGCGTATCGGAAAAACTGTTTTTT,CASSARTGGVSEKLFF
TRBJ2-7,.,.,TRBV7-9,TGTGCCAGCAGCCCCCCCGACGCCTCCCGATCCTACGAGCAGTACTTC,CASSPPDASRSYEQYF
TRBJ1-2,.,.,TRBV20-1,TGCAGTGCTAGTACAGGGCATGGCTACACCTTC,CSASTGHGYTF
TRBJ1-4,.,.,TRBV6-5,TGTGCCAGCAGAGGGGGGCTGGGTGAAAAACTGTTTTTT,CASRGGLGEKLFF
TRBJ2-3,TRBD2,medium-sized,TRBV6-1,TGTGCCAGCAGTGAAGAAGCGGGAGGGCCAGATACGCAGTATTTT,CASSEEAGGPDTQYF
TRBJ2-3,.,.,TRBV7-2,TGTGCCAGCAGCTTAGGTCAGAAAACAGATACGCAGTATTTT,CASSLGQKTDTQYF
TRBJ2-7,.,.,TRBV5-1,TGCGCCAGCAGCTTGATGGGCGGTAGGGGGGTCTGGGAGCAGTACTTC,CASSLMGGRGVWEQYF
TRBJ2-3,TRBD2,.,TRBV5-1,TGCGCCAGCAGCTTGGGACTAGCGGGGGGCCGGTACTCAGATACGCAGTATTTT,CASSLGLAGGRYSDTQYF
TRBJ2-3,.,.,TRBV5-4,TGTGCCAGCAGCCATGATGGGTCAGATACGCAGTATTTT,CASSHDGSDTQYF
TRBJ1-6,.,few,TRBV7-6,TGTGCCAGCAGCCTCTCAGGGCTCGATTCACCCCTCCACTTT,CASSLSGLDSPLHF
TRBJ1-1,.,.,TRBV6-5,TGTGCCAGCAGTCTCCAGCGGATACTGAACACTGAAGCTTTCTTT,CASSLQRILNTEAFF
TRBJ2-7,TRBD2,.,TRBV19,TGTGCCAGTAGTACGCCTCGGGCTAGCGGGCGAGGGGGCTACGAGCAGTACTTC,CASSTPRASGRGGYEQYF
TRBJ1-1,.,few,TRBV15,TGTGCCACCAGCGCAGAGAGCTACAGGAACACTGAAGCTTTCTTT,CATSAESYRNTEAFF
TRBJ1-2,.,.,TRBV6-5,TGTGCCAGCAGTTACGGGAGGGAACAGACCTATGGCTACACCTTC,CASSYGREQTYGYTF